This entry concerns a single T cell receptor (beta chain). As handled by the study authors: Reference gene primer amplification in the assay estimated nucleated cell counts. Sequenced by immunoSEQ multiplex PCR; TCRdb stores in-frame clones only, minus some. The V and J calls and clone size come from that table; D and trimming were worked out from the DNA. The sample carries 20,000 to 25,000 clones, 70% to 90% recorded once. This record belongs to a study of blood T cell repertoires in COVID-19. For the study at large: Collection of acute and convalescent COVID-19 samples took place in the United States, Italy and Spain. The analysed material was cDNA or gDNA that came from T cells, B-cell-depleted T cells, or PBMCs.

Germline V gene sequence: CDR1 SGHRS, CDR2 YFSETQ. V gave up 1 base and J gave up 2 bases, with 21 bases separating them. CDR3 size: 18 residues. The chain employs TRBV5-1 and TRBJ1-2; the D is unclear. Sample: peripheral blood. This clonotype was obtained from a man aged 50-59 years with active COVID-19. This CDR3 is CASSLPGRTSNANYGYTF. CDR3 sequence (DNA): TGCGCCAGCAGCTTGCCTGGACGGACTTCAAATGCAAACTATGGCTACACCTTC.